This T cell receptor (beta chain) was profiled in a study of PD-1 blockade in classical Hodgkin lymphoma. Study-level results: Sources of repertoire differences remain undefined, possibly disease activity or prior therapy. Diminished baseline TCR diversity has been reported in newly diagnosed patients relative to healthy donors.

Clones were sequenced by immunoSEQ multiplex PCR, and TCRdb holds only the in-frame ones, with some missing. The sample lists roughly 10,000 clones; just over 85% were seen once. The table lists this clone with a few counts. Its antigen is not known. Time point given: newly diagnosed, previously untreated cHL patient sample. Thawed PBMCs were subjected to magnetic negative selection, which yielded isolated CD8+ T cells. The comparison group had newly diagnosed, previously untreated classical Hodgkin lymphoma. The ends were cut back, 5 bases at V and 7 bases at J, with 15 bases in the middle. Germline lookup yields CDR1 LNHDA and CDR2 SQIVND (reference sequence). The CDR3 has 13 amino acids.

The sample consisted of CD8+ T cells from blood. The chain joins TRBV19 to TRBJ2-7, with D unclear. This receptor was taken from a human donor with classical Hodgkin lymphoma. The CDR3: CASSLSGPSEQYF. The CDR3 coding sequence is TGTGCCAGTAGTCTCTCTGGCCCCTCTGAGCAGTACTTC.